These 7 T cell receptor beta chains were sequenced from one sample in a study of control samples from healthy donors and cancer patients. TCRdb keeps only in-frame clones here, not all; method: immunoSEQ multiplex PCR. The sample consists of some 150,000 clones, 91% of them appearing once. The sequenced material came from blood. The receptor source for this set is a man younger than 35 in good health.

The chain is built from TRBV29-1 and TRBJ1-2; D uncertain. Germline loops: CDR1 SQVTM, CDR2 ANQGSEA. The CDR3 extends over 12 amino acids. V was shortened by 7 bases and J by 5 bases, with 14 bases between the two germline ends. This CDR3 reads CSAVGLRYGYTF. The CDR3 nucleotides read TGCAGCGCTGTAGGACTAAGATATGGCTACACCTTC.

This clone was counted a single time. J is TRBJ2-3 and V is TRBV5-1; 7 nucleotides agree with TRBD1. V was pared by 7 bases and J by 0 bases, with 8 bases of the junction left unmatched. There are 15 residues in the CDR3. In germline, CDR1 is SGHRS, CDR2 YFSETQ. Here the CDR3 DNA reads TGCGCCAGCGGAATGACAGGGCCCAGCACAGATACGCAGTATTTT. Its protein product is CASGMTGPSTDTQYF.

J is TRBJ1-5 and V is TRBV29-1, with 7 bases matching TRBD1. The CDR3 is 13 residues long. CDR1 and CDR2 from the germline V gene are SQVTM and ANQGSEA. V dropped 4 bases and J dropped 4; count of bases not matched to a gene: 4. CDR3 nucleotides: TGCAGCGTTGGGGGACAGTGGAATCAGCCCCAGCATTTT. Its translation is CSVGGQWNQPQHF.

The chain joins TRBV27 to TRBJ2-7; D perhaps matches TRBD2 (7 bases). Trimming removed 3 bases from V and 6 bases from J, with 21 bases in between. CDR3 size: 16 residues. CDR1 is MNHEY, CDR2 SMNVEV, per germline (reference sequence). In nucleotides, the CDR3 is TGTGCCAGCAGTTTGGTGGGGGGGCACCCTTTCTCCGAGCAGTACTTC. This encodes CASSLVGGHPFSEQYF.

In DNA, the CDR3 is TGTGCCAGCAGTTTAGAGGCAGGGGACCACGAGCAGTACTTC. Translation: CASSLEAGDHEQYF. The rearrangement uses TRBV25-1 and TRBJ2-7, with D possibly matching TRBD1 (6 bases). This CDR3 region has 14 residues. Per germline, CDR1 MGHDK and CDR2 SYGVNS. V shed 5 bases and J shed 5 bases, with 16 bases lying between them.

The V and J genes are TRBV28 and TRBJ1-1; D is possibly TRBD1 (5 bases). The CDR3 totals 15 residues. Trimming shortened V by 4 bases and J by 2 bases, and 14 bases separated the two germline ends. Germline V lookup: CDR1 MDHEN, CDR2 SYDVKM. This chain's CDR3 is CASSSPGRGNTEAFF. CDR3 bases: TGTGCCAGCAGTTCCCCGGGGAGGGGCAACACTGAAGCTTTCTTT.

The chain couples TRBV2 to TRBJ1-5; D perhaps matches TRBD1 (6 bases). This CDR3 region has 15 residues. V was shortened by 4 bases and J by 4 bases, with 14 bases between the two germline ends. Germline CDR1 SNHLY, CDR2 FYNNEI. The chain's CDR3 is CASSGGGGPNQPQHF. The CDR3 coding sequence is TGTGCCAGCAGTGGAGGTGGGGGGCCAAATCAGCCCCAGCATTTT.